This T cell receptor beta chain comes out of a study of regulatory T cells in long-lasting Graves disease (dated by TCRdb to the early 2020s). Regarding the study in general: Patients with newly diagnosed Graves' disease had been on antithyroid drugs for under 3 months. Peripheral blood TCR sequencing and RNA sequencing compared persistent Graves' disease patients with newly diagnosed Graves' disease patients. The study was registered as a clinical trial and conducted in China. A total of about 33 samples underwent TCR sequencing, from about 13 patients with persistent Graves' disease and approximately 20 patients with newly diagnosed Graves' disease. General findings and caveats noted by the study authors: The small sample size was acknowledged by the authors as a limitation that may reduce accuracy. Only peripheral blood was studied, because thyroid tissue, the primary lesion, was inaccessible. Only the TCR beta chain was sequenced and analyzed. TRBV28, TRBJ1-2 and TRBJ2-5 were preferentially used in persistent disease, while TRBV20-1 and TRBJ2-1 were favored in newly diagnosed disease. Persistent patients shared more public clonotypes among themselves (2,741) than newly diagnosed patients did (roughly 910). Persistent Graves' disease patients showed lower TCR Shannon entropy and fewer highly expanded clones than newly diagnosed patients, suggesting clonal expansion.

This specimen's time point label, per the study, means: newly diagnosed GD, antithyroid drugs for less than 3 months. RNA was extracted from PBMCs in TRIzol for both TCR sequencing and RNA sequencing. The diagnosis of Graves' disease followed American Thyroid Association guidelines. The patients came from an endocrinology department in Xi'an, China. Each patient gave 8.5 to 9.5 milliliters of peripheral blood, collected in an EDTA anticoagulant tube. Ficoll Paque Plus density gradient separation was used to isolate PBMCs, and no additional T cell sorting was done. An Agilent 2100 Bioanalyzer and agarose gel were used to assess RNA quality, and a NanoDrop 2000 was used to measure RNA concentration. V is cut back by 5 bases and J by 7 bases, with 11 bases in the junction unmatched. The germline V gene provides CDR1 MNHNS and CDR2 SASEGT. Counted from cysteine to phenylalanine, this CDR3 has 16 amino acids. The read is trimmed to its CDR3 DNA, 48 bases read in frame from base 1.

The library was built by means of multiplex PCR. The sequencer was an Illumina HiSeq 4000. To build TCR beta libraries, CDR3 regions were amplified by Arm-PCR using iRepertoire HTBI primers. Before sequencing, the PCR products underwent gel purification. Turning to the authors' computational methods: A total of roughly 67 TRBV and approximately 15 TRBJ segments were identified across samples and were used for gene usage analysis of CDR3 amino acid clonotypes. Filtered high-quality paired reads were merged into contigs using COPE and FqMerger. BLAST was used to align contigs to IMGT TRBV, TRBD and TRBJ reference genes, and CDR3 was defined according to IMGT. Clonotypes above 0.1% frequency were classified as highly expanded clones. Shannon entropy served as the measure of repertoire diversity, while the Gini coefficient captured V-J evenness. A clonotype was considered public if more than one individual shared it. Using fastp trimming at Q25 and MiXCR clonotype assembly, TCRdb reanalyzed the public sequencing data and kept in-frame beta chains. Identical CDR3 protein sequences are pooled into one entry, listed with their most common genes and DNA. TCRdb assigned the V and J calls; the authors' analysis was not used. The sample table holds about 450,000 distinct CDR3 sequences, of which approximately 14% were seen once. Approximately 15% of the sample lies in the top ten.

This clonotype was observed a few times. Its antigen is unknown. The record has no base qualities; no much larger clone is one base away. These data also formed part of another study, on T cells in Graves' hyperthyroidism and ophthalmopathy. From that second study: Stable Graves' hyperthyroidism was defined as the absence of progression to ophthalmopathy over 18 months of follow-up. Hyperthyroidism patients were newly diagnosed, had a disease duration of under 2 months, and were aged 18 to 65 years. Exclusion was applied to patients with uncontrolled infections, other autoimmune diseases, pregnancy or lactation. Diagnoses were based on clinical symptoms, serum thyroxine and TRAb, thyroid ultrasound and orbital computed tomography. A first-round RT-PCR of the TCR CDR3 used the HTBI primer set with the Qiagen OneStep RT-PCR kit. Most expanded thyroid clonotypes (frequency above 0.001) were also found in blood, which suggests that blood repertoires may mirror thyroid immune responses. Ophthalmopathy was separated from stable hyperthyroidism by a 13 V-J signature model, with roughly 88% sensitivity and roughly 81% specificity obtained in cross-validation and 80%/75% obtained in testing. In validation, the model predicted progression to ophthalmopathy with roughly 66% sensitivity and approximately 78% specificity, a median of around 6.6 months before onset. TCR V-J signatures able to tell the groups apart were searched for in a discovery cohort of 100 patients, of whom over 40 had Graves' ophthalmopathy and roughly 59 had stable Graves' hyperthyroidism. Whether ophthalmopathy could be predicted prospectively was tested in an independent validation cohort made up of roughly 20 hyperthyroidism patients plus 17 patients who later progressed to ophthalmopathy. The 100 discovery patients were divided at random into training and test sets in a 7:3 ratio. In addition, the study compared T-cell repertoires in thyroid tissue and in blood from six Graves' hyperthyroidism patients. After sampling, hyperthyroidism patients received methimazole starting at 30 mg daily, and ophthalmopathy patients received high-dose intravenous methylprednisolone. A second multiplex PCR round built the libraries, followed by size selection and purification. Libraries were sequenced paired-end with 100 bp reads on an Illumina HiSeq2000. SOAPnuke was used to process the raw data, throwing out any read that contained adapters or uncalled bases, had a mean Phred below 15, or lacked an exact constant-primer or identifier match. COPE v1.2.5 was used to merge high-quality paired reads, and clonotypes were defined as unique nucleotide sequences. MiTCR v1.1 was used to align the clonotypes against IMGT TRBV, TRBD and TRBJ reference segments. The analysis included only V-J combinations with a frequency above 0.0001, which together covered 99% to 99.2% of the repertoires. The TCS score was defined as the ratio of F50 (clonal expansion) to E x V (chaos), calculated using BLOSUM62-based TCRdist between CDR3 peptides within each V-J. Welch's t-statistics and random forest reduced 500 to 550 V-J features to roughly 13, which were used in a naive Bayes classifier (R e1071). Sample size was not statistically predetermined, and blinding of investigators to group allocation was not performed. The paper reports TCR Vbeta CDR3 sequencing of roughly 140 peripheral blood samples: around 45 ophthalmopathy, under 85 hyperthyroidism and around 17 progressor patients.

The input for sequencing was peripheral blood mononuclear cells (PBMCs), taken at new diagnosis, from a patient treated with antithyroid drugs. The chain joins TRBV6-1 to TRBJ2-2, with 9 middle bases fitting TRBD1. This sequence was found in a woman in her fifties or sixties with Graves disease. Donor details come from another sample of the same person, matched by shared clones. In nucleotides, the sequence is TGTGCCAGCAGTACCCCCGGGACAGGGAAGGGCGGGGAGCTGTTTTTT. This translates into CASSTPGTGKGGELFF.